This T cell receptor beta chain was identified during a study of OX40 agonist ivuxolimab in advanced cancers. The study's findings and limits: More expanded clones were found, on average, in CD8+ than in CD4+ T cells. Doses of 0.1 to 3.0 mg/kg were accompanied by clonal expansion of CD4+ and CD8+ blood T cells by week 6. Expanded peripheral T cells had an undetermined antigen specificity.

With regard to this clone: Its target is not known.

Germline V gene sequence: CDR1 LNHNV, CDR2 YYDKDF (reference sequence). The CDR3 loop spans 15 amino acids. V lost 0 bases to trimming and J lost 3 bases, with 11 bases between them. Assay: immunoSEQ multiplex PCR; the TCRdb copy retains only in-frame clones and omits some. This table holds roughly 80,000 clones, approximately 87% found once. This TCR was recovered from an adult with an advanced solid tumor such as melanoma, head and neck, liver or kidney cancer. Sequencing used CD4+ or CD8+ T cells sorted from blood, obtained in a trial of the OX40 agonist ivuxolimab. The gene calls are TRBV15 and TRBJ1-2, with a tentative D call TRBD1 (6 bases). CDR3 DNA: TGTGCCACCAGCAGAGACGTACAGGGCCACTATGGCTACACCTTC. Its protein is CATSRDVQGHYGYTF.